This T cell receptor (beta chain) derives from a study of vaccination effects on CD4 cells after COVID-19 (dated by TCRdb to 2022 to 2024). The study in broad terms: Each participant received two doses of an mRNA SARS-CoV-2 vaccine, either BNT162b2 or mRNA-1273. SARS-CoV-2 spike-specific CD4+ TCR repertoires from before and after mRNA vaccination were compared in COVID-19 convalescent patients and in infection-naive vaccine recipients. The Oncomine TCR Beta short-read assay on an Illumina iSeq 100 was used to sequence cultures from other donors in the study. The full study included over 8 COVID-19 convalescent patients and several SARS-CoV-2-naive healthy vaccine recipients.

The library was made by the immunoSEQ multiplex PCR assay. TCR beta CDR3 sequencing was performed on DNA from the cultured, isolated CD4+ T cells. The study's processing was this. The analysis removed non-productive TCR sequences, trimmed reads to the CDR3 region, and retained only CDR3s that were 7 or more amino acids long. The MANAFEST web app was used to pick out antigen-specific clonotypes by comparing their expansion in peptide wells with that in reference cultures. To count as positive, a clone had to show expansion at FDR<0.05 compared with the reference and with all other wells, an odds ratio above 5, and a frequency above 0.1% in two replicate wells. Cross-reactive clonotypes were defined as significantly expanded in SARS-CoV-2 spike wells and in at least one common cold coronavirus spike condition. Using the stringdist R package, CDR3 similarity was measured by Levenshtein distance, and unrooted trees were constructed with ape in R 3.6.1. TCRdb provides this immuneACCESS table in a form limited to in-frame rearrangements. Some clones are lacking; in checked studies, under half of them reflect an unresolved V gene, and why the rest are absent is not known. D and trimming were read from the DNA, whereas the V and J calls and clone size are those reported in that table. This sample comprises 20,000 to 25,000 clones, around 70% of them detected only once. 26% of the sample is taken by the ten largest.

To identify antigen-specific CD4+ T cell clonotypes by their expansion, the ViraFEST assay first stimulated PBMC with viral peptide pools and then applied TCR sequencing. After about 10 days of culture, CD4+ T cells were isolated with the EasySep CD4+ T cell isolation kit. The absence of prior SARS-CoV-2 infection in healthy vaccine recipients was confirmed by negative nucleocapsid antibodies before and after vaccination. Around 2 million PBMC per well were cultured in IMDM with approximately 5% human AB serum, 8.5 to 10 IU/ml IL-2 and gentamicin, plus 10 ug/ml peptides. On days 3 and 7, half of the culture medium was replaced with fresh IL-2-containing medium. Each peptide stimulation condition was cultured in triplicate wells unless otherwise noted. Using Ficoll-Paque Plus gradient centrifugation, PBMC were separated from whole blood and then either used fresh or cryopreserved at -140C. The spike proteins of SARS-CoV-2 and of the common cold coronaviruses HCoV-NL63, HCoV-OC43 and HCoV-229E were spanned by overlapping peptide pools. The QIAamp micro DNA kit was used to extract genomic DNA from the cultured CD4+ T cells.

Including the terminal cysteine and phenylalanine, the CDR3 comprises 15 residues. Only CDR3 DNA is held: 45 bases, read in frame from base 1. Looking up the germline V gene yields CDR1 SNHLY and CDR2 FYNNEI. The full study reports these points: Limitations of the study were the small number of convalescent patients and the absence of early post-infection timepoints. Among healthy vaccine recipients, nearly all vaccine-induced clones were SARS-CoV-2 mono-reactive, and only 1 of 255 was cross-reactive with common cold coronaviruses. Clones induced by infection and clones induced by vaccination both contracted markedly at late timepoints after vaccination, which fits with T cell responses waning over time.

Comment on this clone: Its target antigen remains unknown. One end of the junction fails to match germline, which may point to a read error.

The sequence is built from TRBV2 and TRBJ1-5; D gene: possibly TRBD1, on 6 matching bases. Sequenced here: CD4+ T cells from PBMCs cultured with HCoV-NL63 spike peptides, sampled before COVID-19 vaccination. The meaning of the sample's cell subset or site label: HCoV-NL63 spike overlapping peptide pool stimulation. The sequence was obtained from a human donor who received a COVID-19 vaccine. CDR3 protein: CASTEEGDSNQPQHF. The DNA sequence follows: TGTGCCAGCACTGAAGAGGGGGATAGCAATCAGCCCCAGCATTTT.